Listed below are T cell receptor beta chains from one sample, sequenced in a study of blood T cell repertoires in COVID-19. The table came from immunoSEQ multiplex PCR; TCRdb's copy has only in-frame clones and leaves some out. Altogether some 75,000 clones are present, 65% to 85% being singletons, with the ten largest covering 9.5% to 15%. Source material: peripheral blood. All receptors derive from a man in his fifties or sixties with COVID-19, enrolled during active disease. Each CDR3 is given with its conserved first and last residue. A D gene is named only where the DNA matches it firmly. Some rows have no size entry. The others give once, few or many, or a class for an expanded clone.

abundance | j_gene | d_gene | v_gene | CDR3nt | CDR3aa
. | TRBJ1-1 | . | TRBV30 | TGTGCCTGGAGCGCGGGACTAAAAAACACTGAAGCTTTCTTT | CAWSAGLKNTEAFF
. | TRBJ2-2 | TRBD2 | TRBV11-3 | TGTGCCAGCGCGCCTAGCGGGAGGCCCAACACCGGGGAGCTGTTTTTT | CASAPSGRPNTGELFF
. | TRBJ1-2 | TRBD1 | TRBV4-3 | TGCGCCAGCAGCCAAGCCCTGACAGGGCCCCATGGCTACACCTTC | CASSQALTGPHGYTF
. | TRBJ1-2 | . | TRBV14 | TGTGCCAGCAGCCAAGGGCCCGATGGCTACACCTTC | CASSQGPDGYTF
. | TRBJ1-4 | . | TRBV5-6 | TGTGCCAGCAGCCTCGGCGGAGGTGAGGAAAAACTGTTTTTT | CASSLGGGEEKLFF
. | TRBJ2-1 | TRBD1 | TRBV7-3 | TGTGCCAGCAGCATCGGGACAGAGTACAATGAGCAGTTCTTC | CASSIGTEYNEQFF
. | TRBJ2-3 | TRBD2 | TRBV28 | TGTGCCAGCAGTCTCAACGGGGAGGGCTGGGAGGATACGCAGTATTTT | CASSLNGEGWEDTQYF
. | TRBJ2-3 | . | TRBV6-6 | TGTGCCAGCAGTTACTCGGTTGGAGGAGATACGCAGTATTTT | CASSYSVGGDTQYF
. | TRBJ2-1 | TRBD1 | TRBV7-9 | TGTGCCAGCAGCTCAGGGGGATCCTACAATGAGCAGTTCTTC | CASSSGGSYNEQFF
. | TRBJ2-1 | . | TRBV7-3 | TGTGCCAGCAGCGCTCCACTAGGAGCGCAGTTCTTC | CASSAPLGAQFF
. | TRBJ1-2 | TRBD1 | TRBV30 | TGTGCCTGGAGTGTTGAGTATAACAGGGGGGTCGATGGCTACACCTTC | CAWSVEYNRGVDGYTF
. | TRBJ2-2 | TRBD2 | TRBV19 | TGTGCCAGTAAACAAGGGACTAGCGGGACCCGTCAAACCGGGGAGCTGTTTTTT | CASKQGTSGTRQTGELFF
few | TRBJ2-7 | TRBD2 | TRBV27 | TGTGCCAGCAGGGCGCAGCGGGGAAGCTCCTACGAGCAGTACTTC | CASRAQRGSSYEQYF
. | TRBJ2-3 | TRBD2 | TRBV7-2 | TGTGCCAGCAGCTTATTCGGGTCGGGAGGGATGGCAGATACGCAGTATTTT | CASSLFGSGGMADTQYF
. | TRBJ2-7 | . | TRBV5-1 | TGCGCCAGCAGCCCGCCGGGACTCCAATCCTACGAGCAGTACTTC | CASSPPGLQSYEQYF
. | TRBJ2-7 | . | TRBV4-2 | TGTGCCAGCAGCCAACCTGGTAGCGCGACCTACGAGCAGTACTTC | CASSQPGSATYEQYF
once | TRBJ1-2 | TRBD1 | TRBV5-6 | TGTGCCAGCAGCTCCCGACAGGGGATCTATGGCTACACCTTC | CASSSRQGIYGYTF
. | TRBJ2-3 | . | TRBV3-1/TRBV3-2 | TGTGCCAGCAGCCAGAGGCCGGCTAGCACAGATACGCAGTATTTT | CASSQRPASTDTQYF
. | TRBJ2-2 | . | TRBV6-5 | TGTGCCAGTTACGGGCGGGGGCGCGACACCGGGGAGCTGTTTTTT | CASYGRGRDTGELFF
. | TRBJ2-7 | . | TRBV6-4 | TGTGCCACCTACTGCTCCTACGAGCAGTACTTC | CATYCSYEQYF
few | TRBJ2-1 | TRBD2 | TRBV4-2 | TGTGCCAGCAGCCCGGGACTAACCTACAATGAGCAGTTCTTC | CASSPGLTYNEQFF
. | TRBJ1-1 | TRBD1 | TRBV5-4 | TGTGCCAGCAGCTTTCAGGGGGGAACTGAAGCTTTCTTT | CASSFQGGTEAFF
. | TRBJ2-7 | TRBD1 | TRBV10-2 | TGCGCCAGCAGTAGGGCAGGGGGTAACTACGAGCAGTACTTC | CASSRAGGNYEQYF
. | TRBJ2-7 | TRBD1 | TRBV19 | TGTGCCAGTAAGGACAGGATCTCCTACGAGCAGTACTTC | CASKDRISYEQYF
. | TRBJ2-5 | TRBD2 | TRBV27 | TGTGCCAGCAGTCACTCGATAGCGGGGGGTTTTGGGACCCAGTACTTC | CASSHSIAGGFGTQYF
once | TRBJ2-7 | . | TRBV28 | TGTGCCAGCAGTTTATCAGGGGATTCCTACGAGCAGTACTTC | CASSLSGDSYEQYF
. | TRBJ2-2 | TRBD1 | TRBV28 | TGTGCCAGCGTGAGCGGGACAGGGGGTACCGGGGAGCTGTTTTTT | CASVSGTGGTGELFF
. | TRBJ1-2 | . | TRBV6-1 | TGTGCCAGCAGTGACAGTCCTAACTATGGCTACACCTTC | CASSDSPNYGYTF
once | TRBJ1-1 | TRBD1 | TRBV19 | TGTGCCAGTAGCCGACAGGGAATGGGGGCTTTCTTT | CASSRQGMGAFF
. | TRBJ2-1 | . | TRBV9 | TGTGCCAGCAGCGTAGGTGGGAGTACCCACAATGAGCAGTTCTTC | CASSVGGSTHNEQFF
. | TRBJ2-1 | . | TRBV6-4 | TGTGCCAGCAGCATAGAGGTCGGCTCCAATGAGCAGTTCTTC | CASSIEVGSNEQFF
. | TRBJ2-1 | TRBD2 | TRBV7-2 | TGTGCCAGCAGCTCCCTCTGGAGCGGGGGTGCAAATGAGCAGTTCTTC | CASSSLWSGGANEQFF
. | TRBJ1-4 | . | TRBV6-5 | TGTGCCAGCAGTACCTCGTGGGGAGTTAATGAAAAACTGTTTTTT | CASSTSWGVNEKLFF
. | TRBJ2-7 | TRBD1 | TRBV6-5 | TGTGCCAGCAGGGGACAGGCCTCCGGGGAGCAGTACTTC | CASRGQASGEQYF
. | TRBJ1-6 | TRBD1 | TRBV23-1 | TGCGCCAGCAGTTTCGGGACAGGGGGTGGAAGAGGTAATAGAGGTCATTCACCCCTCCACTTT | CASSFGTGGGRGNRGHSPLHF
. | TRBJ2-7 | TRBD2 | TRBV7-8 | TGTGCCAGCAGCTTAGGTGGGACTAGCGGGAGTTACGAGCAGTACTTC | CASSLGGTSGSYEQYF
. | TRBJ1-6 | . | TRBV5-6 | TGTGCCAGCAGTTTTGGACAGCGATATAATTCACCCCTCCACTTT | CASSFGQRYNSPLHF
. | TRBJ2-6 | . | TRBV18 | TGTGCCAGCTCACCACAGAGGACTGGGGCCAACGTCCTGACTTTC | CASSPQRTGANVLTF
. | TRBJ2-7 | TRBD1 | TRBV6-1 | TGTGCCAGCAGTGAATCCGGGACAGGGGCCTACGAGCAGTACTTC | CASSESGTGAYEQYF
. | TRBJ2-2 | . | TRBV19 | TGTGCCAGTAGTATAGGTGGCCAGAGGGCCGGGGAGCTGTTTTTT | CASSIGGQRAGELFF
. | TRBJ2-3 | . | TRBV3-1/TRBV3-2 | TGTGCCAGCAGCCAATCCCATGCGCAGTATTTT | CASSQSHAQYF
. | TRBJ2-6 | TRBD1 | TRBV2 | TGTGCCAGCAGGGCAGGACAGGGAAGAGGGGCCAACGTCCTGACTTTC | CASRAGQGRGANVLTF
. | TRBJ2-1 | . | TRBV5-1 | TGCGCCAGCAGCTTGGCTACCAACAATGAGCAGTTCTTC | CASSLATNNEQFF
. | TRBJ2-7 | . | TRBV2 | TGTGCCAGCAGTGAAGGGGGGCTTGTATCCTACGAGCAGTACTTC | CASSEGGLVSYEQYF
. | TRBJ2-1 | . | TRBV2 | TGTGCCAGCAGGACAGACTACAATGAGCAGTTCTTC | CASRTDYNEQFF
. | TRBJ1-1 | TRBD1 | TRBV19 | TGTGCCAGTTATGGGACAGTGAACACTGAAGCTTTCTTT | CASYGTVNTEAFF
. | TRBJ2-3 | . | TRBV6-2/TRBV6-3 | TGTGCCAGCAGTTACTTTATGGGCCAGGGGTCCGATACGCAGTATTTT | CASSYFMGQGSDTQYF
once | TRBJ2-5 | . | TRBV20-1 | TGCAGTGCTAGTGTTCTCGTGACCCAGTACTTC | CSASVLVTQYF
. | TRBJ2-7 | TRBD2 | TRBV10-3 | TGTGCCATCAGTGCGTCGCTAGCGGGAGGGGCCTACGAGCAGTACTTC | CAISASLAGGAYEQYF
. | TRBJ2-1 | TRBD2 | TRBV11-2 | TGTGCCAGCAGGACACAAATAGCGGGGTTATACAATGAGCAGTTCTTC | CASRTQIAGLYNEQFF